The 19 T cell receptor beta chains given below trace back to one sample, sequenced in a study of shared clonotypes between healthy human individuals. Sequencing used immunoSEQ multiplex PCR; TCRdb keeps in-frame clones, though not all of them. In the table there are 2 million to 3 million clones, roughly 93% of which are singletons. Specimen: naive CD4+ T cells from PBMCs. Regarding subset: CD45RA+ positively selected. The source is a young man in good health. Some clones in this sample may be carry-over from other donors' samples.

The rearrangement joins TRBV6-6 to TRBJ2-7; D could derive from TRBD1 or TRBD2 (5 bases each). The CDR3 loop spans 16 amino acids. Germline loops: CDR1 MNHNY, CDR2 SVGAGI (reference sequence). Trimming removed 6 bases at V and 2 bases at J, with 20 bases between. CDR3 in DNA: TGTGCCAGCAGGACAGAAGGGACCTTTGGACCCTACGAGCAGTACTTC. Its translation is CASRTEGTFGPYEQYF.

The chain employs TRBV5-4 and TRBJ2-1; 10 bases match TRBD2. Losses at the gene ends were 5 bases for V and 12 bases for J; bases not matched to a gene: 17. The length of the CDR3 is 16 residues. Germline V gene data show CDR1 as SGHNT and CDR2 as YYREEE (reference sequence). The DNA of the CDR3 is TGTGCCAGCAGTCAACCCCCGGGACTAGCGCCTGTGGGGCAGTTCTTC. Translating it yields CASSQPPGLAPVGQFF. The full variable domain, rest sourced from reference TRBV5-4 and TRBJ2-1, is ETGVTQSPTHLIKTRGQQVTLRCSSQSGHNTVSWYQQALGQGPQFIFQYYREEENGRGNFPPRFSGLQFPNYSSELNVNALELDDSALYLCASSQPPGLAPVGQFFGPGTRLTVL.

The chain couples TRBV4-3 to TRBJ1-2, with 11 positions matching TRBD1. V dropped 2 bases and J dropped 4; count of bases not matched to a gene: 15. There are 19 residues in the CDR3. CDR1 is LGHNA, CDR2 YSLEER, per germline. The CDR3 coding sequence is TGCGCCAGCAGCCAAACCCCTCTAGGGACAGGGGGGAACCTCTATGGCTACACCTTC. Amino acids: CASSQTPLGTGGNLYGYTF.

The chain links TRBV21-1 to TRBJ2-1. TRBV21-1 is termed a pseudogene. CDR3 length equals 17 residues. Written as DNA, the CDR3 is TGTGCCACCTCAACACCTTTTCCATTGAGCTCCTACAATGAGCAGTTCTTC. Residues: CATSTPFPLSSYNEQFF.

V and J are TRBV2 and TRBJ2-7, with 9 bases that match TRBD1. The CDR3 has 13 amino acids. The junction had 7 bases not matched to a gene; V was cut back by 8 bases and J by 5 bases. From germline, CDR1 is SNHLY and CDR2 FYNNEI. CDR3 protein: CASGWTGVDEQYF. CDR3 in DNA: TGTGCCAGCGGATGGACAGGGGTTGACGAGCAGTACTTC.

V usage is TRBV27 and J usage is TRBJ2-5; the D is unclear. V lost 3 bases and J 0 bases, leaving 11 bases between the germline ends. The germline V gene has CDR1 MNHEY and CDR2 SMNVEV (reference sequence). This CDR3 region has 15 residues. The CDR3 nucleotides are TGTGCCAGCAGTTTTTACGTGGGGAACCAAGAGACCCAGTACTTC. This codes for CASSFYVGNQETQYF.

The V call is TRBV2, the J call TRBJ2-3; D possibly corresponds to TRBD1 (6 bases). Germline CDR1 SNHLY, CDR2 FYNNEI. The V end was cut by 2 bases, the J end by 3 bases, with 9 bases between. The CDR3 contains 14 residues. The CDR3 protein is CASSEWDTTDTQYF. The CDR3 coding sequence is TGTGCCAGCAGTGAATGGGACACAACAGATACGCAGTATTTT.

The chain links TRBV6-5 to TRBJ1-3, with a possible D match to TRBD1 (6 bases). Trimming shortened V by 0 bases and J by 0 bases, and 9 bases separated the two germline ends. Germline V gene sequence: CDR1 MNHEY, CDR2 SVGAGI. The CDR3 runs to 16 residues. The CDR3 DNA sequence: TGTGCCAGCAGTTACTCGGGGGCCGCCTCTGGAAACACCATATATTTT. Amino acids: CASSYSGAASGNTIYF.

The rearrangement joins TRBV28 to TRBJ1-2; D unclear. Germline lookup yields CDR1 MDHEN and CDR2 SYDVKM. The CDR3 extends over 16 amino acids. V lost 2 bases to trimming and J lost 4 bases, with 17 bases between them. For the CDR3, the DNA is TGTGCCAGCAGTTTAAGGGTGGGCAGACCAATCTATGGCTACACCTTC. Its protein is CASSLRVGRPIYGYTF.

CDR3: CASSPNTGSRSHEQYF. DNA of the CDR3: TGTGCCAGCTCCCCCAATACAGGGTCAAGGTCCCACGAGCAGTACTTC. The gene calls are TRBV18 and TRBJ2-7; possibly TRBD1 for D (6 bases). CDR3 length: 16 residues. V gave up 6 bases and J gave up 5 bases, with 23 bases separating them. Germline CDR1 and CDR2: KGHSH and LQKENI.

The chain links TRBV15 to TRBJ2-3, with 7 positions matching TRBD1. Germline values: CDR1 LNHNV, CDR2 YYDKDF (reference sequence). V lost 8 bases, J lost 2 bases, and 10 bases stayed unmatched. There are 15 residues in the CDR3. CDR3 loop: CATQHRDRFTDTQYF. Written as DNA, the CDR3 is TGTGCCACCCAACATCGGGACAGATTCACAGATACGCAGTATTTT.

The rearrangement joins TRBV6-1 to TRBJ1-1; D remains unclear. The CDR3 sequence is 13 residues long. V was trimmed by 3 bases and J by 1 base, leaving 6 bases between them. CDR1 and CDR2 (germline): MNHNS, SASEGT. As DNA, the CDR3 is TGTGCCAGCAGTGATATTGCGAACACTGAAGCTTTCTTT. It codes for CASSDIANTEAFF.

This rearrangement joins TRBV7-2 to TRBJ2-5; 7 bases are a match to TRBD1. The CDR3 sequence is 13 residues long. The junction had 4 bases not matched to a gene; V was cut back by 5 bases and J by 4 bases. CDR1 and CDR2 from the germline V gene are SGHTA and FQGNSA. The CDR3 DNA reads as TGTGCCAGCAGCAATAGACAGGGAGAGACCCAGTACTTC. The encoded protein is CASSNRQGETQYF.

CDR3 residues: CSVVGENIQYF. The CDR3 DNA follows: TGCAGTGTTGTGGGAGAAAACATTCAGTACTTC. The genes are TRBV20-1 and TRBJ2-4; D is possibly TRBD2 (5 bases). V was shortened by 7 bases and J by 5 bases, with 9 bases between the two germline ends. This CDR3 has 11 amino acids. Germline CDR1 is DFQATT and CDR2 is SNEGSKA (reference sequence).

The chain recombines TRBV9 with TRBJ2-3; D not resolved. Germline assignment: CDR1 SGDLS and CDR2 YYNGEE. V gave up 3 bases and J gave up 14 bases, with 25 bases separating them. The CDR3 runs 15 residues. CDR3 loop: CASSASTPGTQTVYF. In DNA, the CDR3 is TGTGCCAGCAGCGCATCGACTCCGGGCACCCAAACGGTGTATTTT.

As DNA, the CDR3 is TGCAGTGCTCGGGCGACAGGTGAGCAGTTCTTC. It translates to CSARATGEQFF. This chain uses TRBV20-1 with TRBJ2-1; tentative D call: TRBD1 (6 bases). The CDR3 covers 11 residues. V dropped 5 bases and J dropped 9 bases, with 11 bases sitting between them. The germline V gene has CDR1 DFQATT and CDR2 SNEGSKA (reference sequence).

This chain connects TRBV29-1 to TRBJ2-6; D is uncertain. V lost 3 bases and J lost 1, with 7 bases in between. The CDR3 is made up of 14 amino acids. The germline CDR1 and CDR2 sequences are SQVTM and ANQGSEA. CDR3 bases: TGCAGCGTTGAGTCGGGTTCTGGGGCCAACGTCCTGACTTTC. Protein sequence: CSVESGSGANVLTF.

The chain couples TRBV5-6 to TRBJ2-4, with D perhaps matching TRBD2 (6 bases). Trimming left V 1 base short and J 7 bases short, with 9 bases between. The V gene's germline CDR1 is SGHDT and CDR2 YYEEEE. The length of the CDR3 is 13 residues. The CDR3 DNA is TGTGCCAGCAGCTTGAGCGGAGGGAACATTCAGTACTTC. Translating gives CASSLSGGNIQYF.

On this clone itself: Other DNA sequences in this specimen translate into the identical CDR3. CDR3 loop: CASSLAPNSPLHF. The CDR3 region has the DNA TGTGCCAGCAGCTTAGCGCCGAATTCACCCCTCCACTTT. The chain combines TRBV7-9 with TRBJ1-6, with D unclear. This CDR3 comprises 13 residues. Trimming cost V 0 bases and J 7 bases, with 4 bases left between them. Germline CDR1 SEHNR, CDR2 FQNEAQ (reference sequence).